This T cell receptor (beta chain) appears in the sequencing data of a study of Tregs in tolerant kidney transplant recipients (dated by TCRdb to about 2019). The study in broad terms: Related donors were used in the transplants with nonmyeloablative bone marrow transplantation, and mixed chimerism was transient in the human trials. Before combined kidney and bone marrow transplantation, this study identified donor-specific regulatory T cells using TCRbeta sequencing and then followed those same cells after transplant. Findings and caveats that apply to the study as a whole: Because only a small number of patients were included, the study had limitations, and the results will need to be validated in larger populations as well as under other immunosuppression protocols. In tolerant patients, donor-specific Tregs expanded more than Tregs overall, which suggests antigen-driven rather than nonspecific expansion. The most biologically relevant and donor-specific TCRbeta repertoire appeared to be identified by expanding Tregs with activated donor B cells. Biological reproducibility was not examined directly, but technical replication error appeared to be minimal. For some patients, the PCR primers changed as time went on, which meant samples from those patients could not be compared with one another at the nucleotide level.

Details on this clone: No cognate antigen has been identified for it. Per-base quality was not reported, and no clone a single base away is much larger than it.

The time point label, as the study defines it: blood sample drawn before combined kidney and bone marrow transplant. Unstimulated Tregs (CD4+CD25+CD127-), CD4+ non-Tregs (CD4+CD25-), CD4 and CD8 cells were FACS-sorted from thawed PBMCs. The patients were a few recipients of combined kidney and bone marrow transplants from the ITN036ST trial, and samples were available only from these trial subjects. Healthy control blood was processed by Ficoll density gradient to PBMCs and cryopreserved; patient PBMCs were collected before and after transplant. Counted from cysteine to phenylalanine, this CDR3 has 16 amino acids. Left in the record is the CDR3 DNA by itself, 48 bases read in frame from the first base. Via the germline V gene (reference sequence), CDR1 is MNHEY and CDR2 SMNVEV. At the junction V is shortened by 4 bases and J by 3 bases; bases outside the gene matches: 9. For TCRbeta CDR3 sequencing, genomic DNA was extracted from sorted cells using the QIAGEN DNeasy Blood and Tissue Kit. High-throughput TCRbeta CDR3 sequencing, including PCR amplification with bias correction and internal controls, was performed commercially through immunoSEQ. Turning to the authors' computational methods: Unique productive TCRbeta sequences were defined by CDR3 nucleotide sequence when primers matched and otherwise by CDR3 amino acid sequence together with Vbeta and Jbeta genes. To correct for sorting error, sequences found in more than one sorted population at a frequency ratio of 2:1 or less were discarded, and the remaining shared sequences were assigned to the population with the higher frequency. A sequence was defined as donor-reactive if the sequence was expanded at least 5-fold in CFSE-low cells compared with unstimulated cells and had a frequency of at least 0.01% in CFSE-low cells. Jensen-Shannon divergence calculated on the top 100 TCRbeta sequences ranked by frequency was used to measure repertoire divergence. For samples with multiple sequencing runs, sorting error was corrected in each run separately before the runs were combined. TCRdb provides this immuneACCESS table in a form limited to in-frame rearrangements. Some clones are lacking; in checked studies, under half of them reflect an unresolved V gene, and why the rest are absent is not known. Clone size and the V and J calls come from that table; the DNA yielded D and trimming. The sample table contains some 66,000 clones; only one count was recorded for just under 95% of them. The ten biggest clones cover 10% to 11% of the sample.

The chain is made from TRBV27 and TRBJ2-7; 10 nucleotides in the junction match TRBD2. This receptor was taken from a human donor who received a combined kidney and bone marrow transplant. The material was CD8+ T cells from blood, obtained before the transplant. This receptor carries the CDR3 CASSSPTSGLIYEQYF. Here is the DNA: TGTGCCAGCAGTTCGCCGACTAGCGGGTTGATCTACGAGCAGTACTTC.